This T cell receptor beta chain emerged from a study of post-analysis software for immune sequencing data. Study-wide results and limits: A few TRBV segments (TRBV5-6, TRBV5-1 and TRBV20-1 among them) occurred more frequently in patients than in controls. Pronounced co-clustering by F measure was evident among identically batched samples. Controls had significantly higher normalized Chao1 diversity than multiple sclerosis patients.

Incorporated into the TCR beta cDNA libraries were unique molecular identifiers, which served to reduce PCR and sequencing biases. TCRdb re-derived calls from the PCR reads in MiXCR, one entry per CDR3 protein. The repertoire includes approximately 150,000 distinct CDR3 sequences, 30% of them detected once, and approximately 1.5% sits in the top ten. Trimming shortened V by 3 bases and J by 1 base, and 10 bases separated the two germline ends. The CDR3 runs to 13 residues. Germline V gene sequence: CDR1 DFQATT, CDR2 SNEGSKA (reference sequence). Of note for this clonotype: Its antigen is still unknown. Being one base from a much bigger clone, this may be a read error.

This receptor was obtained from a girl aged 5 to 17 with multiple sclerosis. The J gene is TRBJ2-7, the V gene TRBV20-1, with a possible D match to TRBD1 (5 bases). The source material was blood. The CDR3 protein is CSASVGRSYEQYF. As DNA, the CDR3 is TGCAGTGCTAGCGTGGGGCGGTCCTACGAGCAGTACTTC.